This is a list of T cell receptor beta chains from one sample in a study of cytomegalovirus exposure and HLA in healthy donors. Sequenced by immunoSEQ multiplex PCR; TCRdb stores in-frame clones only, minus some. Of 150,000 to 200,000 clones detected, approximately 78% appear once; the ten largest clones hold 0.95% to 1.5%. The source material was PBMCs. These receptors all stem from a woman younger than 45 in good health and CMV-seronegative. Each CDR3 is given with its conserved first and last residue. The D gene is left open where the match is weak. Rows give clone size only sometimes, using once, few, many, or a class for an expanded clone.

>TRBV6-5|NA|TRBJ2-2|NA
TGTGCCAGCAGTGCGTCCGGGAGTATCGGGGAGCTGTTTTTT
CASSASGSIGELFF
>TRBV5-4|TRBD1|TRBJ1-4|few
TGTGCCAGCAGCTGGACACAGGGGGAGAATGAAAAACTGTTTTTT
CASSWTQGENEKLFF
>TRBV28|TRBD1|TRBJ1-5|NA
TGTGCCAGCAGCCCGACAGGGCGCAATCAGCCCCAGCATTTT
CASSPTGRNQPQHF
>TRBV7-9|TRBD2|TRBJ2-1|NA
TGTGCCAGCAGCTTAACCGGGACTATCTCCTACAATGAGCAGTTCTTC
CASSLTGTISYNEQFF
>TRBV28|NA|TRBJ1-5|NA
TGTGCCAGCAGTTTGGGGGGGTTGGGCAATCAGCCCCAGCATTTT
CASSLGGLGNQPQHF
>TRBV25-1|TRBD2|TRBJ2-1|NA
TGTGCCAGCACCTCCTTGGCGGGAGTGACGCATGAGCAGTTCTTC
CASTSLAGVTHEQFF
>TRBV5-1|TRBD1|TRBJ2-7|NA
TGCGCCAGCAGCTCCATAGACAGGGGCGGGGAGCAGTACTTC
CASSSIDRGGEQYF
>TRBV19|NA|TRBJ2-7|NA
TGTGCCAGTACTAGAGCTGGCGGGACTTCACTATCCGAGCAGTACTTC
CASTRAGGTSLSEQYF
>TRBV28|NA|TRBJ2-7|NA
TGTGCCAGCACCCAGGGCTACGAGCAGTACTTC
CASTQGYEQYF
>TRBV11-2|TRBD2|TRBJ2-7|NA
TGTGCCAGCAGCGCCCCTGGACTAGCGGGGGTCTACGAGCAGTACTTC
CASSAPGLAGVYEQYF
>TRBV25-1|NA|TRBJ2-5|NA
TGTGCCAGCAGTGAAGCGAACAGGGAAGAGACCCAGTACTTC
CASSEANREETQYF
>TRBV28|NA|TRBJ1-6|NA
TGTGCCAGCAAGATGTTTCGGGGTAATTCACCCCTCCACTTT
CASKMFRGNSPLHF
>TRBV10-1|TRBD1|TRBJ2-1|NA
TGCGCCAGCAGCGAATATACGGGACAGGGGGCTAGGGAGCAGTTCTTC
CASSEYTGQGAREQFF
>TRBV25-1|NA|TRBJ1-1|NA
TGTGCCAGCAGTGAACAGGGATCCATGAACACTGAAGCTTTCTTT
CASSEQGSMNTEAFF
>TRBV9|TRBD1|TRBJ2-7|NA
TGTGCCAGCAGCGAGATCGGACAGGGAATGGACGAGCAGTACTTC
CASSEIGQGMDEQYF
>TRBV2|NA|TRBJ2-7|NA
TGTGCCACCAAAGTTCAAGCGGGCGACTACGAGCAGTACTTC
CATKVQAGDYEQYF
>TRBV27|NA|TRBJ2-7|few
TGTGCCAGCTCCACCGTGGACAACCTATACGAGCAGTACTTC
CASSTVDNLYEQYF
>TRBV18|NA|TRBJ1-3|NA
TGTGCCAGCTCACCCACGGTATCTGGAAACACCATATATTTT
CASSPTVSGNTIYF
>TRBV18|NA|TRBJ2-3|NA
TGTGCCAGCTCACCGGAGGGTACGCAGTATTTT
CASSPEGTQYF
>TRBV5-1|NA|TRBJ1-1|NA
TGCGCCAGCAGCTGGCAACCCCCGGGACAGAACACTGAAGCTTTCTTT
CASSWQPPGQNTEAFF
>TRBV7-2|NA|TRBJ2-7|NA
TGTGCCAGCAGCTTAGCAGGCGGGTTCTCCTACGAGCAGTACTTC
CASSLAGGFSYEQYF
>TRBV4-2|TRBD1|TRBJ1-2|few
TGTGCCAGCAGCCAAGTTACAGGGGGGCAGGGCTACACCTTC
CASSQVTGGQGYTF
>TRBV6-5|NA|TRBJ2-6|NA
TGTGCCAGCAGTTACGCGAAGATTAGAGCCAACGTCCTGACTTTC
CASSYAKIRANVLTF
>TRBV28|NA|TRBJ2-7|NA
TGTGCCAGCAGTTTATTAACCGCAGATACGTACGAGCAGTACTTC
CASSLLTADTYEQYF
>TRBV10-3|TRBD2|TRBJ2-1|NA
TGTGCCATCAGAGGGGGCGGACTAGCGGTTGAGCAGTTCTTC
CAIRGGGLAVEQFF
>TRBV6-7|NA|TRBJ1-5|NA
TGTGCCAGCAGTTACTCGGTCATAACGTGGGGGGATCAGCCCCAGCATTTT
CASSYSVITWGDQPQHF
>TRBV6-5|NA|TRBJ1-2|NA
TGTGCCAGCCTACCCGGAGTGGACTATGGCTACACCTTC
CASLPGVDYGYTF
>TRBV2|TRBD1|TRBJ2-5|NA
TGTGCCAGCAGTGACGGGACAGTGTACCAAGAGACCCAGTACTTC
CASSDGTVYQETQYF
>TRBV6-6|TRBD1|TRBJ1-5|NA
TGTGCCAGCAGTTACGGGGACAGGGGTCGCAATCAGCCCCAGCATTTT
CASSYGDRGRNQPQHF
>TRBV19|TRBD2|TRBJ2-2|NA
TGTGCCAGTAGTGCTACTAGCGGTATCACCGGGGAGCTGTTTTTT
CASSATSGITGELFF
>TRBV27|TRBD2|TRBJ2-1|NA
TGTGCCAGCAGTACCTCGTTAGCGGGAGTATGGACGAGCTCCTACAATGAGCAGTTCTTC
CASSTSLAGVWTSSYNEQFF
>TRBV29-1|TRBD1|TRBJ1-4|NA
TGCAGCGTTGTTACAGGGGGTGAAAAACTGTTTTTT
CSVVTGGEKLFF
>TRBV5-4|NA|TRBJ1-4|NA
TGTGCCAGCAGCTTGCGACCGGTGGGGGCGCGAGAAAAACTGTTTTTT
CASSLRPVGAREKLFF
>TRBV28|NA|TRBJ2-7|NA
TGTGCCAGCAGTTACAGGGAAGAGCAGTACTTC
CASSYREEQYF
>TRBV5-1|TRBD1|TRBJ1-1|NA
TGCGCCAGCAGCTTAGGAACAGGGGGCGGAACTGAAGCTTTCTTT
CASSLGTGGGTEAFF
>TRBV9|NA|TRBJ2-7|NA
TGTGCCAGCAGCGTAGAAGGATCCCGGGCCTACGAGCAGTACTTC
CASSVEGSRAYEQYF
>TRBV30|NA|TRBJ1-2|NA
TGTGCCTGGAGCCAACCAGGGGCCGACTATGGCTACACCTTC
CAWSQPGADYGYTF
>TRBV7-6|NA|TRBJ1-1|NA
TGTGCCAGCAGCTTAGGCACAGGGAACACTGAAGCTTTCTTT
CASSLGTGNTEAFF
>TRBV6-5|NA|TRBJ2-7|NA
TGTGCCAGCAGCACAGGGAGAACTCGCGAGCAGTACTTC
CASSTGRTREQYF
>TRBV5-1|NA|TRBJ1-2|NA
TGCGCCAGCAGCTTGGACAGGGATGGCTACACCTTC
CASSLDRDGYTF
>TRBV30|NA|TRBJ2-1|NA
TGTGCCTGGAGTTTGATGACAGAACACCTTTACAATGAGCAGTTCTTC
CAWSLMTEHLYNEQFF
>TRBV6-1|NA|TRBJ2-3|NA
TGTGCCAGCAGTGAACCAAGCGGCACAGATACGCAGTATTTT
CASSEPSGTDTQYF
>TRBV30|NA|TRBJ2-2|NA
TGTGCCTGGAGTCGGAACACCGGGGAGCTGTTTTTT
CAWSRNTGELFF
>TRBV2|TRBD1|TRBJ1-4|NA
TGTGCCAGCAGTGCCGGGGTGGACAGGCGTAATGAAAAACTGTTTTTT
CASSAGVDRRNEKLFF
>TRBV9|NA|TRBJ2-7|NA
TGTGCCAGCAGCGTCCATGGCCAGGGTCAGCAGTACTTC
CASSVHGQGQQYF
>TRBV29-1|TRBD2|TRBJ2-7|NA
TGCAGCGTTGACGACACCATAGCGGGAGGACTCTACGAGCAGTACTTC
CSVDDTIAGGLYEQYF
>TRBV5-1|NA|TRBJ2-7|NA
TGCGCCAGCAGGGAGGATCAATACGGCGAGCAGTACTTC
CASREDQYGEQYF
>TRBV29-1|NA|TRBJ2-7|NA
TGCAGCGTTGCCCCCAGGAAGGGGACACAACTGGGAATGAGGGAGCAGTACTTC
CSVAPRKGTQLGMREQYF
>TRBV6-1|NA|TRBJ1-6|NA
TGTGCCAGCAGGTATCAGGGGAATTCACCCCTCCACTTT
CASRYQGNSPLHF
>TRBV5-4|TRBD2|TRBJ2-7|NA
TGTGCCAGCAGCTTCCCGACTAGCGGGAGTTCCGAGCAGTACTTC
CASSFPTSGSSEQYF